One and the same sample provided the 2 T cell receptor beta chains below, sequenced in a study of Graves' ophthalmopathy and Graves' hyperthyroidism. Amplified TCR beta CDR3 regions were obtained using RNA transcripts as template. The first round was an RT-PCR with HTBI primers, and the second round was a multiplex PCR. TCRdb independently ran MiXCR on the multiplex PCR reads; one entry per CDR3 protein. In the table there are 1 million to 1.3 million distinct CDR3 sequences, about 40% of which are singletons. Sequencing was performed on peripheral blood or thyroid tissue (not recorded which). The receptors shown here come from an adult man with Graves' hyperthyroidism.

The chain uses TRBV29-1 and TRBJ1-2; the D is unclear. V was pared by 1 base and J by 8 bases, with 8 bases between. Germline-derived CDR1 and CDR2 are SQVTM and ANQGSEA. CDR3 length equals 11 residues. DNA of the CDR3: TGCAGCGTTGAAGCCGAGACGGGCTACACCTTC. Translation: CSVEAETGYTF.

This chain uses TRBV20-1 with TRBJ2-3; no firm D call. Germline loops: CDR1 DFQATT, CDR2 SNEGSKA (reference sequence). This CDR3 has 14 amino acids. Trimming shortened V by 1 base and J by 1 base, and 9 bases separated the two germline ends. CDR3 amino acids: CSARGPGGTDTQYF. As DNA, the CDR3 is TGCAGTGCTAGAGGCCCAGGTGGCACAGATACGCAGTATTTT.